This entry lists 19 T cell receptor beta chains sequenced from one sample in a study of T-cell memory formation after mild COVID-19. TCRdb reprocessed the 5' RACE reads via MiXCR and lists one record per CDR3 protein. The data contain hundreds of thousands of distinct CDR3 sequences, approximately 21% of them singletons. The sequenced sample consisted of PBMCs or a T cell subset sorted from them (not recorded which). The receptors derive from an adult woman who had mild COVID-19 (a few samples of this study predate the infection). Cell type and time point are not known.

This chain's CDR3 is CASSYEGRRTSRETQYF. The CDR3 nucleotides read TGTGCCAGCAGTTACGAAGGGCGCCGAACAAGTAGGGAGACCCAGTACTTC. The chain combines TRBV6-6 with TRBJ2-5; D is uncertain. The CDR3 covers 17 residues. V dropped 2 bases and J dropped 5 bases, with 21 bases sitting between them. CDR1 and CDR2 from the germline V gene are MNHNY and SVGAGI (reference sequence).

The chain couples TRBV7-9 to TRBJ1-2; 7 positions match TRBD1. Losses at the gene ends were 5 bases for V and 4 bases for J; bases not matched to a gene: 10. Germline V gene data show CDR1 as SEHNR and CDR2 as FQNEAQ (reference sequence). This CDR3 is 15 amino acids long. The DNA of the CDR3 is TGTGCCAGCAGCCAGACCGGGACAGCACCCTATGGCTACACCTTC. Amino acid sequence: CASSQTGTAPYGYTF.

The V gene is TRBV6-2 or TRBV6-3, the J gene TRBJ2-1; a possible D gene is TRBD1 (6 bases). The CDR3 has 12 amino acids. V dropped 8 bases and J dropped 7 bases, with 12 bases sitting between them. Germline V gives CDR1 MNHEY, CDR2 SVGEGT. The CDR3 protein is CASLTRGNEQFF. In DNA form, the CDR3 reads TGTGCCAGCCTTACCAGGGGAAATGAGCAGTTCTTC.

This rearrangement joins TRBV18 to TRBJ2-3; D not certain. V lost 2 bases and J 3 bases, leaving 12 bases between the germline ends. There are 15 residues in the CDR3. Germline lookup yields CDR1 KGHSH and CDR2 LQKENI. The CDR3 coding sequence is TGTGCCAGCTCACCAAACTCCCCTGGAACAGATACGCAGTATTTT. This gives the protein CASSPNSPGTDTQYF.

A few counts support this clonotype. The gene calls are TRBV14 and TRBJ1-1; D is uncertain. CDR3 length: 14 amino acids. Trimming shortened V by 4 bases and J by 1 base, and 10 bases separated the two germline ends. Looked up from germline, CDR1 is SGHDN and CDR2 is FVKESK. CDR3: CASSPQSGNTEAFF. CDR3 nucleotide sequence: TGTGCCAGCAGCCCGCAAAGCGGGAACACTGAAGCTTTCTTT.

This clonotype was counted between two and nine times. The chain employs TRBV2 and TRBJ1-1, with 9 bases lining up with TRBD1. CDR3 length: 14 amino acids. The J segment lost 4 bases and the V segment lost 4 bases, leaving 4 bases of the junction unmatched. Germline assignment: CDR1 SNHLY and CDR2 FYNNEI. The CDR3 coding sequence is TGTGCCAGCAGTGGGGACAGGGTGGGCACTGAAGCTTTCTTT. This codes for CASSGDRVGTEAFF. The full variable domain, with the rest looked up from reference TRBV2 and TRBJ1-1, is EPEVTQTPSHQVTQMGQEVILRCVPISNHLYFYWYRQILGQKVEFLVSFYNNEISEKSEIFDDQFSVERPDGSNFTLKIRSTKLEDSAMYFCASSGDRVGTEAFFGQGTRLTVV.

This clonotype was found a few times. This sequence joins TRBV12-3 or TRBV12-4 and TRBJ2-1; 7 nucleotides line up with TRBD1. V was pared by 4 bases and J by 10 bases, with 7 bases of the junction left unmatched. The CDR3 loop spans 13 amino acids. The CDR3 here is CASSSGGLVEQFF. CDR3 in DNA: TGTGCCAGCAGTTCAGGGGGTTTGGTAGAGCAGTTCTTC.

The V and J genes are TRBV5-1 and TRBJ1-1, with D unclear. The CDR3 is 18 residues long. The germline gives CDR1 SGHRS, CDR2 YFSETQ. Trimming shortened V by 0 bases and J by 0 bases, and 18 bases separated the two germline ends. DNA of the CDR3: TGCGCCAGCAGCTTGGCGGGGAGGGCGCCAATATTGAACACTGAAGCTTTCTTT. The encoded protein is CASSLAGRAPILNTEAFF.

In its sample, this clonotype was seen many times. V usage is TRBV7-7 and J usage is TRBJ2-2; no reliable D call. CDR1 is SSHAT and CDR2 is FNYEAQ in the germline V gene (reference sequence). Trimming removed 5 bases at V and 1 base at J, with 8 bases between. This CDR3 is built from 14 residues. CDR3 DNA sequence: TGTGCCAGCAGCGAGTCAAGGAACACCGGGGAGCTGTTTTTT. Translated: CASSESRNTGELFF.

This clonotype has at least ten counts. The chain links TRBV7-2 to TRBJ2-7, with TRBD1 identical over 10 bases. Germline V gene data show CDR1 as SGHTA and CDR2 as FQGNSA. The CDR3 sequence is 15 residues long. V lost 1 base and J lost 1; bases outside the gene matches: 1. CDR3 region: CASSLGGQGSYEQYF. CDR3 bases: TGTGCCAGCAGCTTAGGGGGACAGGGGTCCTACGAGCAGTACTTC. Variable domain in full (rest from reference TRBV7-2 and TRBJ2-7): GAGVSQSPSNKVTEKGKDVELRCDPISGHTALYWYRQSLGQGLEFLIYFQGNSAPDKSGLPSDRFSAERTGGSVSTLTIQRTQQEDSAVYLCASSLGGQGSYEQYFGPGTRLTVT.

J is TRBJ2-7 and V is TRBV24-1; 8 nucleotides agree with TRBD2. The CDR3 is 15 amino acids. V was clipped by 3 bases and J by 3 bases; unmatched bases: 6. The germline CDR1 and CDR2 sequences are KGHDR and SFDVKD. The CDR3 DNA is TGTGCCACCAGTGATACTAGCGGAGCAAGCTACGAGCAGTACTTC. The encoded protein is CATSDTSGASYEQYF.

V is TRBV4-1 and J is TRBJ1-1; D might be TRBD1 (5 bases). In germline, CDR1 is MGHRA, CDR2 YSYEKL. This CDR3 comprises 13 residues. The V end was cut by 1 base, the J end by 5 bases, with 8 bases between. The CDR3 spells CASSQAGWTEAFF. CDR3 nucleotide sequence: TGCGCCAGCAGCCAAGCAGGGTGGACTGAAGCTTTCTTT.

The chain carries TRBV29-1 and TRBJ2-7, with unresolved D. Germline loops: CDR1 SQVTM, CDR2 ANQGSEA. This CDR3 is built from 12 residues. V gave up 6 bases and J gave up 5 bases, with 14 bases separating them. Here the CDR3 reads CSVARRAHEQYF. CDR3 DNA sequence: TGCAGCGTCGCCCGACGGGCCCACGAGCAGTACTTC.

This clonotype was counted between two and nine times. CDR3 bases: TGTGCCACCTGGGGGAACTACGAGCAGTACTTC. Translated, it gives CATWGNYEQYF. The V gene is TRBV7-9, the J gene TRBJ2-7; D is perhaps TRBD1 or TRBD2 (5 bases each). The CDR3 consists of 11 residues. Germline CDR1 is SEHNR and CDR2 is FQNEAQ (reference sequence). Trimming left V 10 bases short and J 3 bases short, with 10 bases between.

This sequence joins TRBV2 and TRBJ2-7; the D gene is possibly TRBD2 (5 bases). V lost 4 bases and J 0 bases, leaving 19 bases between the germline ends. The CDR3 is 17 amino acids. The germline V gene encodes CDR1 SNHLY and CDR2 FYNNEI. CDR3 protein: CASSVYSGPGNSYEQYF. CDR3 in DNA: TGTGCCAGCAGTGTGTATTCCGGACCCGGGAACTCCTACGAGCAGTACTTC.

This clonotype showed up many times. The chain is built from TRBV5-1 and TRBJ2-1; 8 positions agree with TRBD2. The CDR3 contains 14 residues. V shed 0 bases and J 6 bases; nucleotides not matched to a gene: 2. Germline loops: CDR1 SGHRS, CDR2 YFSETQ. The CDR3 DNA reads as TGCGCCAGCAGCTTGGGCGGGGGGCTCAATGAGCAGTTCTTC. Residues: CASSLGGGLNEQFF.

In its sample, this clonotype was seen a few times. The chain is built from TRBV12-3 or TRBV12-4 and TRBJ2-7; D gene uncertain. Trimming left V 5 bases short and J 0 bases short, with 8 bases between. This CDR3 contains 13 residues. The CDR3 nucleotides read TGTGCCAGCAGTGCCAGAAGCTCCTACGAGCAGTACTTC. This codes for CASSARSSYEQYF.

This clonotype has just a few counts. The chain's CDR3 is CASSQAKEAFF. CDR3 DNA: TGTGCCAGCAGCCAAGCGAAAGAAGCTTTCTTT. The chain carries TRBV3-1 and TRBJ1-1; D call uncertain. V gave up 1 base and J gave up 8 bases, with 5 bases separating them. In germline, CDR1 is LGHDT, CDR2 YNNKEL (reference sequence). The CDR3 has 11 amino acids.

In its sample, this clonotype was seen a few times. The chain uses TRBV5-1 and TRBJ2-1; D gene uncertain. Germline assignment: CDR1 SGHRS and CDR2 YFSETQ. Trimming took off 4 bases at V and 7 bases at J, with 15 bases between the two ends. The CDR3 is 14 amino acids. Written as DNA, the CDR3 is TGCGCCAGCAGCCAGAACCCTGGGGTAAATGAGCAGTTCTTC. Protein product: CASSQNPGVNEQFF.